A selection of T cell receptor beta chains follows, all from one sample in a study of T cell responses to AZD1222 COVID-19 vaccine. Sequencing used immunoSEQ multiplex PCR; TCRdb keeps in-frame clones, though not all of them. The data contain approximately 110,000 clones, around 83% of them singletons. The sequences come from peripheral blood, collected 28 days after the second AZD1222 dose. These receptor sequences come from an adult who received the AZD1222 COVID-19 vaccine. The CDR3 runs from the conserved cysteine through the conserved F or W. Fields, in order: J gene, D gene, V gene, clone size, CDR3 protein, CDR3 DNA. The D gene is left open where the match is weak. Clone sizes are given selectively: once, few, many, or a class where the clone is expanded.

TRBJ2-2,TRBD1,TRBV7-2,-,CASNLDRGNTGELFF,TGTGCCAGCAACCTCGACAGGGGCAACACCGGGGAGCTGTTTTTT
TRBJ1-2,-,TRBV28,many,CASSLAFGSRGYTF,TGTGCCAGCAGTTTAGCGTTCGGCTCCCGTGGCTACACCTTC
TRBJ1-1,TRBD1,TRBV7-2,-,CASSYAGGRNTEAFF,TGTGCCAGCAGCTACGCAGGGGGCCGGAACACTGAAGCTTTCTTT
TRBJ1-2,-,TRBV4-2,-,CASSQVDPRGGYTF,TGTGCCAGCAGCCAAGTGGATCCGAGGGGGGGCTACACCTTC
TRBJ1-6,-,TRBV15,-,CATSRVIPGPNSPLHF,TGTGCCACCAGCAGAGTAATCCCCGGGCCCAATTCACCCCTCCACTTT
TRBJ2-1,-,TRBV6-2/TRBV6-3,once,CASSSRSQYNEQFF,TGTGCCAGCAGTTCCCGGTCCCAATACAATGAGCAGTTCTTC
TRBJ2-7,-,TRBV7-2,-,CASSLTSYEQYF,TGTGCCAGCAGCCTTACCTCCTACGAGCAGTACTTC
TRBJ2-7,-,TRBV6-1,-,CASSEAQGHYEQYF,TGTGCCAGCAGTGAAGCTCAGGGCCACTACGAGCAGTACTTC
TRBJ2-7,-,TRBV2,-,CATGKYEQYF,TGTGCCACAGGGAAATACGAGCAGTACTTC
TRBJ2-7,-,TRBV11-2,-,CASSLALARGEQYF,TGTGCCAGCAGCTTAGCCTTAGCAAGGGGCGAGCAGTACTTC
TRBJ1-2,-,TRBV28,-,CASSLASAGRGYTF,TGTGCCAGCAGTTTAGCCAGCGCGGGGCGCGGCTACACCTTC
TRBJ1-5,-,TRBV3-1/TRBV3-2,-,CASSQDYQSNQPQHF,TGTGCCAGCAGCCAAGACTATCAAAGCAATCAGCCCCAGCATTTT
TRBJ2-7,-,TRBV20-1,-,CSASGTGGYYEQYF,TGCAGTGCTAGTGGGACCGGCGGCTACTACGAGCAGTACTTC
TRBJ2-7,-,TRBV6-6,-,CASSYPESSYEQYF,TGTGCCAGCAGTTACCCGGAGAGCTCCTACGAGCAGTACTTC
TRBJ1-1,-,TRBV7-8,-,CASSLVRPTEAFF,TGTGCCAGCAGCTTAGTCCGGCCCACTGAAGCTTTCTTT
TRBJ2-7,-,TRBV28,once,CASRGLDTYEQYF,TGTGCCAGCAGGGGACTGGATACCTACGAGCAGTACTTC